A selection of T cell receptor beta chains follows, all from one sample in a study of cytomegalovirus exposure and HLA in healthy donors. Here immunoSEQ multiplex PCR was the method, and the copy in TCRdb shows in-frame clones only, minus some. The repertoire holds 180,000 or so clones, with about 80% as singletons. Sequenced: PBMCs. The receptors were sampled from a man in his fifties or sixties in good health and CMV-seropositive. Both conserved end residues are part of each CDR3. D genes are given only for firm matches. Clone size is stated in some rows and not others, as once, few, many or a class when expanded.

14	TRBV5-4	TRBJ1-4	TRBD1	-	CASRADRTGEKLFF	TGTGCCAGCAGGGCGGACAGGACGGGTGAAAAACTGTTTTTT
15	TRBV5-4	TRBJ1-1	TRBD1	-	CETRTGEGIYTEAFF	TGTGAGACCCGGACAGGGGAGGGTATTTACACTGAAGCTTTCTTT
15	TRBV6-1	TRBJ1-6	-	-	CASSATGPFGSPLHF	TGTGCCAGCAGTGCGACAGGTCCTTTTGGTTCACCCCTCCACTTT
16	TRBV28	TRBJ2-7	TRBD2	-	CASSGLAAGGRGEQYF	TGTGCCAGCAGTGGACTTGCAGCGGGGGGTCGAGGCGAGCAGTACTTC
12	TRBV5-6	TRBJ1-2	-	-	CASSRSLYGYTF	TGTGCCAGCAGCAGGAGTCTCTATGGCTACACCTTC
18	TRBV15	TRBJ1-2	TRBD1	-	CATSRDTFSGTGVDGYTF	TGTGCCACCAGCAGAGATACGTTCAGTGGGACAGGGGTGGATGGCTACACCTTC
14	TRBV11-2	TRBJ2-4	-	-	CASSFGVAKNIQYF	TGTGCCAGCAGCTTTGGAGTAGCCAAAAACATTCAGTACTTC
13	TRBV11-1	TRBJ1-2	TRBD1	-	CASSPGQGHGYTF	TGTGCCAGCAGCCCCGGACAGGGTCATGGCTACACCTTC
16	TRBV27	TRBJ2-5	-	few	CASSPRRGSNQETQYF	TGTGCCAGCAGTCCGCGAAGAGGGTCAAACCAAGAGACCCAGTACTTC
16	TRBV11-2	TRBJ1-1	-	few	CASSLGRGTVNTEAFF	TGTGCCAGCAGCTTAGGTAGGGGGACGGTGAACACTGAAGCTTTCTTT
16	TRBV4-3	TRBJ2-1	TRBD2	once	CASSQDRRGGYNEQFF	TGCGCCAGCAGCCAAGATAGGCGGGGGGGGTACAATGAGCAGTTCTTC
15	TRBV5-4	TRBJ1-1	-	-	CASSLPGKGDTEAFF	TGTGCCAGCAGCTTGCCCGGGAAGGGGGACACTGAAGCTTTCTTT
17	TRBV27	TRBJ2-7	TRBD1	-	CASRDRGRKAPAVGQYF	TGTGCCAGCCGGGACAGGGGGCGCAAGGCCCCGGCTGTAGGGCAGTACTTC
16	TRBV2	TRBJ1-2	-	-	CASSEPARAANYGYTF	TGTGCCAGCAGTGAGCCCGCGCGTGCGGCTAACTATGGCTACACCTTC
15	TRBV7-6	TRBJ2-1	-	-	CASSLTTGPYNEQFF	TGTGCCAGCAGCTTAACGACAGGACCCTACAATGAGCAGTTCTTC
14	TRBV2	TRBJ1-1	-	-	CASSAQTFNTEAFF	TGTGCCAGCAGTGCCCAGACATTCAACACTGAAGCTTTCTTT
13	TRBV27	TRBJ1-2	-	-	CASSFGANYGYTF	TGTGCCAGCAGCTTCGGGGCTAACTATGGCTACACCTTC
15	TRBV28	TRBJ2-3	TRBD1	once	CASSWSGGAVDTQYF	TGTGCCAGCAGTTGGTCAGGGGGCGCGGTAGATACGCAGTATTTT
15	TRBV6-4	TRBJ1-5	TRBD1	-	CASRPTGTGEGPQHF	TGTGCCAGCAGACCTACCGGGACAGGGGAAGGACCCCAGCATTTT
13	TRBV28	TRBJ1-2	TRBD1	-	CASSVTGIGGYTF	TGTGCCAGCAGCGTGACAGGGATTGGTGGCTACACCTTC
15	TRBV2	TRBJ2-5	-	few	CASSAENRIQETQYF	TGTGCCAGCAGTGCGGAGAATAGGATCCAAGAGACCCAGTACTTC
16	TRBV28	TRBJ1-4	TRBD1	-	CASSLTGTGVNEKLFF	TGTGCCAGCAGTTTAACCGGGACAGGGGTTAATGAAAAACTGTTTTTT
15	TRBV14	TRBJ1-1	-	-	CASSPLQEGKGEAFF	TGTGCCAGCAGCCCTTTACAGGAGGGGAAGGGTGAAGCTTTCTTT
14	TRBV7-2	TRBJ1-1	-	-	CASKFGPGASEAFF	TGTGCCAGCAAGTTTGGGCCGGGAGCCTCTGAAGCTTTCTTT
15	TRBV9	TRBJ2-7	TRBD1	-	CASSVGQASSYEQYF	TGTGCCAGCAGCGTCGGACAGGCGAGCTCCTACGAGCAGTACTTC
16	TRBV4-1	TRBJ1-4	-	few	CASSQGLATAGEKLFF	TGCGCCAGCAGCCAAGGTCTTGCTACAGCCGGTGAAAAACTGTTTTTT
14	TRBV4-1	TRBJ1-1	-	-	CASSQEGRGTEAFF	TGCGCCAGCAGCCAAGAGGGGAGGGGGACTGAAGCTTTCTTT